The 20 T cell receptor beta chains below were found in one sample sequenced in a study of T cell repertoires in cytomegalovirus infection. MiXCR was run by TCRdb on the reads, yielding one entry per CDR3 protein. In the table there are 350,000 to 550,000 distinct CDR3 sequences, approximately 31% of which are singletons. Material: PBMCs. Receptors originate from a human donor in good health (CMV status not recorded). Some clones in this sample may be carry-over from other donors' samples.

The genes are TRBV24-1 and TRBJ2-3, with D unresolved. V was clipped by 6 bases and J by 1 base, with 4 bases between them. Germline V lookup: CDR1 KGHDR, CDR2 SFDVKD. This CDR3 contains 12 residues. The CDR3 DNA reads TGTGCCACCAGTTCGGGCACAGATACGCAGTATTTT. Its protein is CATSSGTDTQYF.

The J gene is TRBJ2-5, the V gene TRBV10-3; TRBD1 matches at 10 bases. The V segment lost 3 bases and the J segment 2 bases; nucleotides outside the gene matches: 9. The CDR3 has 17 amino acids. Germline CDR1 ENHRY, CDR2 SYGVKD. The CDR3 nucleotides are TGTGCCATCAGTGATCCAGCCCGGGACAGGGGACAAGAGACCCAGTACTTC. The encoded protein is CAISDPARDRGQETQYF.

This clonotype was counted ten times or more. This chain links TRBV28 with TRBJ2-3, with D possibly TRBD1 on 6 matching bases. Deletions cut 5 bases from V and 6 bases from J, with 15 bases between. The CDR3 is made up of 14 amino acids. Per the germline V gene, CDR1 is MDHEN and CDR2 is SYDVKM. CDR3 residues: CASSLLGQSDTQYF. As DNA, the CDR3 is TGTGCCAGCAGTCTCCTCGGACAGTCGGATACGCAGTATTTT.

Concerning this clonotype: The CDR3 end shows no conserved phenylalanine or tryptophan, and so a read error is likely. The chain carries TRBV6-5 and TRBJ2-6; D is unresolved. V gave up 0 bases and J gave up 0 bases, with 6 bases separating them. The CDR3 length is 16 residues. Germline loops: CDR1 MNHEY, CDR2 SVGAGI. In nucleotides, the CDR3 is TGTGCCAGCAGTTACTCACTGAGCTCTGGGGCCAACGTCCTGACTGTC. Residues: CASSYSLSSGANVLTV.

Only a few counts were recorded for this clonotype. V and J are TRBV29-1 and TRBJ1-5; 7 nucleotides line up with TRBD1. The V and J ends lost 4 bases and 7 bases, in that order; junction bases with no gene match: 7. The CDR3 runs to 13 residues. The V gene's germline CDR1 is SQVTM and CDR2 ANQGSEA. The CDR3 sequence is CSVVGTDGQPQHF. The CDR3 bases are TGCAGCGTTGTGGGGACAGACGGGCAGCCCCAGCATTTT. The entire variable domain, with the rest obtained from reference TRBV29-1 and TRBJ1-5, is as follows: SAVISQKPSRDICQRGTSLTIQCQVDSQVTMMFWYRQQPGQSLTLIATANQGSEATYESGFVIDKFPISRPNLTFSTLTVSNMSPEDSSIYLCSVVGTDGQPQHFGDGTRLSIL.

J is TRBJ2-6 and V is TRBV2, with D perhaps matching TRBD1 (6 bases). V dropped 2 bases and J dropped 1 base, with 18 bases sitting between them. CDR1 and CDR2 (germline): SNHLY, FYNNEI. The CDR3 totals 19 residues. The DNA for the CDR3 is TGTGCCAGCAGTGAAAGTGTTGGGACATCCGGATCTGGGGCCAACGTCCTGACTTTC. Translating gives CASSESVGTSGSGANVLTF.

The V and J genes are TRBV20-1 and TRBJ1-3; D not resolved. The CDR3 is 14 residues long. The germline CDR1 and CDR2 sequences are DFQATT and SNEGSKA (reference sequence). Trimming shortened V by 3 bases and J by 7 bases, and 16 bases separated the two germline ends. The chain's CDR3 is CSASPGLSRNTIYF. The CDR3 bases are TGCAGTGCTAGCCCGGGATTGTCGAGGAACACCATATATTTT.

This chain links TRBV12-3 or TRBV12-4 with TRBJ1-2; 7 bases fit TRBD1. The CDR3 sequence is 14 residues long. V gave up 5 bases and J gave up 5 bases; unmatched junction bases: 8. The CDR3 spells CASSLIQGLYGYTF. DNA of the CDR3: TGTGCCAGCAGTCTCATACAGGGGCTTTATGGCTACACCTTC.

This clonotype was seen many times. This chain uses TRBV11-2 with TRBJ2-3; no clear D. The CDR3 is 14 amino acids. The germline V gene has CDR1 SGHAT and CDR2 FQNNGV. V lost 3 bases and J lost 4, with 11 bases in between. The CDR3 DNA reads as TGTGCCAGCAGCTTCTCCAGAGGTGCAGATACGCAGTATTTT. This translates into CASSFSRGADTQYF.

This clonotype has a count of ten or more. The rearrangement uses TRBV6-2 or TRBV6-3 and TRBJ1-5; 8 positions agree with TRBD1. The V gene end was trimmed by 6 bases and the J gene end by 8 bases; junction bases not matched to a gene: 12. The CDR3 has 15 residues. Germline CDR1 is MNHEY and CDR2 is SVGEGT. CDR3 coding DNA: TGTGCCAGCAGCGCACCGAACAGGGGGTTTGAGCCCCAGCATTTT. Translated: CASSAPNRGFEPQHF.

The rearrangement links TRBV6-2 or TRBV6-3 to TRBJ2-1, with 7 bases matching TRBD1. With V trimmed by 7 bases and J by 6 bases, 9 bases remained unmatched. CDR3 length: 14 residues. From germline, CDR1 is MNHEY and CDR2 SVGEGT. CDR3 protein: CASTLGGTVNEQFF. The CDR3 coding sequence is TGTGCCAGCACCCTAGGTGGGACAGTCAATGAGCAGTTCTTC.

This clonotype was detected once. This chain uses TRBV19 with TRBJ1-5; unclear D gene. This CDR3 comprises 12 residues. V was clipped by 5 bases and J by 11 bases, with 13 bases between them. CDR1 LNHDA and CDR2 SQIVND come from the germline V gene (reference sequence). CDR3 amino acids: CASSPSDRSQHF. The CDR3 bases are TGTGCCAGTAGTCCCTCGGACCGGTCCCAGCATTTT.

A few counts support this clonotype. The chain links TRBV15 to TRBJ1-2; D perhaps matches TRBD1 (5 bases). There are 15 residues in the CDR3. Between the trimmed V and J ends, which lost 1 base and 8 bases, there was a span of 17 bases. Germline V lookup: CDR1 LNHNV, CDR2 YYDKDF (reference sequence). For the CDR3, the DNA is TGTGCCACCAGCAGAGCGGGGCAGGCCGGAAAAGGCTACACCTTC. Translation: CATSRAGQAGKGYTF.

This sequence joins TRBV13 and TRBJ2-7; 8 nucleotides line up with TRBD1. Germline-derived CDR1 and CDR2 are PRHDT and FYEKMQ (reference sequence). J was trimmed by 2 bases and V by 4 bases; bases with no gene match: 10. The CDR3 is made up of 16 amino acids. CDR3: CASSSTGDPSTYEQYF. CDR3 nucleotide sequence: TGTGCCAGCAGCTCGACAGGGGACCCATCCACCTACGAGCAGTACTTC.

The V gene is TRBV29-1, the J gene TRBJ1-1; 7 bases match TRBD1. The germline V gene encodes CDR1 SQVTM and CDR2 ANQGSEA. The junction had 7 bases not matched to a gene; V was cut back by 7 bases and J by 5 bases. The CDR3 covers 12 residues. CDR3 DNA: TGCAGCGCCCACAGGGGCCGGACTGAAGCTTTCTTT. It translates to CSAHRGRTEAFF.

The chain couples TRBV5-5 to TRBJ1-1; D unclear. Germline-derived CDR1 and CDR2 are SGHKS and YYEKEE (reference sequence). The CDR3 runs to 12 residues. V was cut by 3 bases and J by 7 bases, with 10 bases left in between. The chain's CDR3 is CASSWVLNEAFF. In DNA, the CDR3 is TGTGCCAGCAGCTGGGTGCTCAATGAAGCTTTCTTT.

This clonotype was seen only a few times. V is TRBV14 and J is TRBJ2-2; tentatively, D is TRBD1 or TRBD2 (5 bases each). Germline CDR1 SGHDN, CDR2 FVKESK. V shed 3 bases and J shed 4 bases, with 6 bases lying between them. CDR3 length: 13 residues. CDR3 DNA: TGTGCCAGCAGCCAGAGGGGCACCGGGGAGCTGTTTTTT. As protein: CASSQRGTGELFF. The full variable domain, with the rest looked up from reference TRBV14 and TRBJ2-2, is EAGVTQFPSHSVIEKGQTVTLRCDPISGHDNLYWYRRVMGKEIKFLLHFVKESKQDESGMPNNRFLAERTGGTYSTLKVQPAELEDSGVYFCASSQRGTGELFFGEGSRLTVL.

The V call is TRBV15, the J call TRBJ1-5; 8 bases fit TRBD1. J gave up 3 bases and V 0 bases, and 1 base lay outside the gene matches. Per the germline V gene, CDR1 is LNHNV and CDR2 is YYDKDF (reference sequence). The CDR3 length is 15 residues. The CDR3 here is CATSREQGANQPQHF. The CDR3 nucleotides are TGTGCCACCAGCAGAGAGCAGGGGGCCAATCAGCCCCAGCATTTT. Full variable domain (rest looked up from reference TRBV15 and TRBJ1-5): DAMVIQNPRYQVTQFGKPVTLSCSQTLNHNVMYWYQQKSSQAPKLLFHYYDKDFNNEADTPDNFQSRRPNTSFCFLDIRSPGLGDTAMYLCATSREQGANQPQHFGDGTRLSIL.

As regards this clonotype: As the CDR3 is not closed by the conserved phenylalanine or tryptophan, this likely results from a read error. The chain recombines TRBV11-2 with TRBJ2-5; D unclear. The CDR3 consists of 16 residues. Germline CDR1 reads SGHAT; CDR2 reads FQNNGV. The DNA of the CDR3 is TGTGCCAGCCGCTTCCCCCCTTCGGCGGAAAAAGAGACCCAGTACTTA. Its protein is CASRFPPSAEKETQYL.

The chain couples TRBV5-5 to TRBJ1-4; 10 positions agree with TRBD1. The germline V gene has CDR1 SGHKS and CDR2 YYEKEE (reference sequence). V lost 4 bases to trimming and J lost 5 bases; unmatched junction nucleotides: 8. The CDR3 covers 16 residues. CDR3 sequence reads: CASSTSPGQGNEKLFF. The DNA for the CDR3 is TGTGCCAGCAGCACCAGTCCGGGACAGGGGAATGAAAAACTGTTTTTT. The full variable domain, completed using reference TRBV5-5 and TRBJ1-4, is DAGVTQSPTHLIKTRGQQVTLRCSPISGHKSVSWYQQVLGQGPQFIFQYYEKEERGRGNFPDRFSARQFPNYSSELNVNALLLGDSALYLCASSTSPGQGNEKLFFGSGTQLSVL.